These T cell receptor beta chains were read from a single sample in a study of response to subunit inactivated influenza vaccine. From the RT-PCR reads, TCRdb called clonotypes with MiXCR, one entry per CDR3 protein. The data show 650,000 to 800,000 distinct CDR3 sequences, approximately 15% seen once. This sample comprised PBMCs from blood, obtained less than 15 days before vaccination. Source of these receptors: a middle-aged man who received an inactivated influenza vaccine. Both conserved end residues are trimmed from each CDR3.

>TRBV4-1
ASSSTSGGNNEQF
>TRBV20-1
SARGREKLF
>TRBV10-3
AISFSGGDETQY
>TRBV7-9
ASSLGGADGYNQPQH
>TRBV28
ASTTALRGYEQY
>TRBV7-2
ASSPDGLGTDTQY
>TRBV4-1
ASSQEETGDETQY
>TRBV6-1
ASYLPTGTNTGELF
>TRBV15
ATSPRSGLAGGHEQF
>TRBV7-2
ASSLGWDRTNYGYT
>TRBV2
ASTLGTLDNEQF
>TRBV4-1
ASSQKISGSGNTIY
>TRBV28
ASSLGQGGNTGELF
>TRBV7-9
ASSPGTGGPSGNTIY
>TRBV29-1
SVVDGRFEQF
>TRBV7-2
ASSPTSYNEQF
>TRBV6-5
ASSYGPRSGNTIY
>TRBV30
AWSSGQNSPLH
>TRBV5-5
ASSLDIRALYEQY
>TRBV3-1
ASSQDVKGGYT